This is a list of T cell receptor beta chains from one sample in a study of cytomegalovirus exposure and HLA in healthy donors. Sequenced by immunoSEQ multiplex PCR; TCRdb stores in-frame clones only, minus some. The data show 150,000 to 250,000 clones, with about three quarters seen just once and 0.95% to 1.5% held by the top ten. Sequenced input: PBMCs. These receptor sequences come from a woman younger than 45 in good health and CMV-seronegative. The CDR3 runs from the conserved cysteine through the conserved F or W. A D gene is named only where the DNA matches it firmly. Clone size, where shown, is once, few, many, or a class for clones that have expanded.

J,V,size,D,CDR3,DNA
TRBJ1-2,TRBV6-1,-,-,CASSEGAGAVVYGYTF,TGTGCCAGCAGTGAAGGGGCGGGGGCTGTAGTGTATGGCTACACCTTC
TRBJ2-1,TRBV7-3,-,TRBD1,CASSVGQGKYNEQFF,TGTGCCAGCAGCGTAGGACAGGGAAAGTACAATGAGCAGTTCTTC
TRBJ2-7,TRBV5-4,-,TRBD1,CASNGQGKHEQYF,TGTGCCAGCAACGGACAGGGGAAGCACGAGCAGTACTTC
TRBJ1-1,TRBV5-4,-,-,CASSSQKQGHTEAFF,TGTGCCAGCAGCTCCCAAAAGCAGGGTCACACTGAAGCTTTCTTT
TRBJ2-7,TRBV5-1,-,TRBD1,CASSHRDRGHEQYF,TGCGCCAGCAGCCACCGGGACAGGGGGCACGAGCAGTACTTC
TRBJ1-5,TRBV18,-,-,CASSPFEAQPQHF,TGTGCCAGCTCACCTTTTGAGGCTCAGCCCCAGCATTTT
TRBJ1-2,TRBV2,-,-,CASSSQGNYGYTF,TGTGCCAGCTCCTCCCAGGGGAACTATGGCTACACCTTC
TRBJ1-1,TRBV25-1,once,-,CASSVGRNTEAFF,TGTGCCAGCAGTGTCGGGAGGAACACTGAAGCTTTCTTT
TRBJ2-3,TRBV9,-,-,CASSVEGGGTDTQYF,TGTGCCAGCAGCGTAGAAGGGGGAGGCACAGATACGCAGTATTTT
TRBJ2-3,TRBV7-7,-,TRBD1,CASSSRPPRQGIDTQYF,TGTGCCAGCAGTTCCCGGCCCCCGAGACAGGGGATCGATACGCAGTATTTT
TRBJ1-3,TRBV30,once,-,CAWSVSGNTIYF,TGTGCCTGGAGTGTCTCCGGAAACACCATATATTTT
TRBJ2-7,TRBV4-1,-,-,CASSRFHQSEGYEQYF,TGCGCCAGCAGCCGTTTCCACCAGTCGGAGGGCTACGAGCAGTACTTC
TRBJ2-5,TRBV6-1,-,TRBD2,CASSGLAGGPETQYF,TGTGCCAGCAGTGGACTAGCGGGAGGGCCAGAGACCCAGTACTTC
TRBJ2-3,TRBV9,-,-,CASSTDVMTDTQYF,TGTGCCAGCAGCACAGACGTGATGACAGATACGCAGTATTTT
TRBJ1-1,TRBV5-8,few,-,CASTPVEEDHTEAFF,TGTGCCAGCACCCCGGTGGAGGAGGACCACACTGAAGCTTTCTTT
TRBJ1-4,TRBV18,few,TRBD1,CASSPGQGSEKLFF,TGTGCCAGCTCACCGGGACAGGGAAGTGAAAAACTGTTTTTT
TRBJ2-7,TRBV10-3,-,-,CAISESGLFYEQYF,TGTGCCATCAGTGAGTCGGGACTGTTCTACGAGCAGTACTTC
TRBJ2-7,TRBV18,-,TRBD1,CASSRPGQGRDEQYF,TGTGCCAGCTCACGTCCGGGACAGGGCAGGGACGAGCAGTACTTC
TRBJ2-5,TRBV10-1,-,-,CASSESPQETQYF,TGCGCCAGCAGTGAATCCCCCCAGGAGACCCAGTACTTC
TRBJ2-5,TRBV18,-,-,CASSPGRGGETQYF,TGTGCCAGCTCACCAGGGAGAGGAGGAGAGACCCAGTACTTC
TRBJ2-1,TRBV23-1,-,TRBD2,CASSQLWGGNWTSGSYNEQFF,TGCGCCAGCAGTCAATTGTGGGGGGGGAATTGGACTAGCGGCTCCTACAATGAGCAGTTCTTC
TRBJ1-2,TRBV19,-,TRBD1,CASTPDRGLGYTF,TGTGCCAGTACCCCGGACAGGGGGCTTGGCTACACCTTC
TRBJ1-2,TRBV30,once,TRBD1,CAWAGQAVPGYTF,TGTGCCTGGGCAGGACAGGCAGTTCCTGGCTACACCTTC
TRBJ2-4,TRBV30,-,-,CAWSPPENIQYF,TGTGCCTGGAGTCCCCCGGAAAACATTCAGTACTTC
TRBJ2-1,TRBV7-3,-,TRBD2,CASSFSGGAYNEQFF,TGTGCCAGCAGCTTTAGCGGGGGGGCCTACAATGAGCAGTTCTTC
TRBJ1-2,TRBV9,-,-,CASSPLGFGYTF,TGTGCCAGCAGCCCCCTGGGTTTCGGGTACACCTTC
TRBJ1-2,TRBV2,-,TRBD1,CASSPSRQGEAGYTF,TGTGCCAGCAGCCCCTCACGCCAGGGGGAGGCCGGCTACACCTTC
TRBJ1-4,TRBV28,few,-,CASAPGSPNEKLFF,TGTGCCAGCGCCCCAGGGTCGCCCAATGAAAAACTGTTTTTT
TRBJ2-2,TRBV2,-,TRBD1,CASSGRDRGNTGELFF,TGTGCCAGCAGTGGGCGGGACAGGGGGAACACCGGGGAGCTGTTTTTT
TRBJ2-7,TRBV21-1,-,-,CASSKGSGGPLYEQYF,TGTGCCAGCAGCAAAGGGTCGGGGGGCCCTCTTTACGAGCAGTACTTC
TRBJ1-4,TRBV18,-,TRBD1,CASSFRGDRAEKLFF,TGTGCCAGCTCCTTCCGTGGAGACAGGGCGGAAAAACTGTTTTTT
TRBJ1-5,TRBV6-6,-,TRBD1,CASSYRTGGYQPQHF,TGTGCCAGCAGTTACAGGACAGGGGGTTATCAGCCCCAGCATTTT
TRBJ1-2,TRBV6-5,few,-,CASSAGTTNYGYTF,TGTGCCAGCAGTGCCGGGACAACGAACTATGGCTACACCTTC
TRBJ2-5,TRBV6-1,-,-,CASSPQSETQYF,TGTGCCAGCAGCCCCCAGTCCGAGACCCAGTACTTC
TRBJ2-7,TRBV27,-,TRBD2,CASSWTSGSSREQYF,TGTGCCAGTTCTTGGACTAGCGGGAGCTCGCGGGAGCAGTACTTC
TRBJ1-5,TRBV7-9,-,-,CASSPEGREPQHF,TGTGCCAGCAGCCCCGAGGGAAGGGAGCCCCAGCATTTT
TRBJ2-7,TRBV2,-,TRBD1,CASSEQGAYEQYF,TGTGCCAGCAGTGAACAGGGGGCATACGAGCAGTACTTC
TRBJ2-3,TRBV6-6,-,TRBD2,CASRTSGTDTQYF,TGTGCCAGCAGAACTAGCGGGACAGATACGCAGTATTTT
TRBJ2-7,TRBV7-9,-,-,CASSFSSVEQYF,TGTGCCAGCAGCTTTTCCAGTGTCGAGCAGTACTTC
TRBJ1-6,TRBV6-5,-,-,CATRGPTHNSPLHF,TGTGCCACCCGAGGGCCAACTCATAATTCACCCCTCCACTTT
TRBJ2-1,TRBV5-6,-,-,CASSLVDLLYNEQFF,TGTGCCAGCAGCTTGGTCGATCTACTCTACAATGAGCAGTTCTTC
TRBJ2-2,TRBV2,-,TRBD1,CASNSWGQGGGDTGELFF,TGTGCCAGTAACTCGTGGGGACAGGGAGGAGGGGACACCGGGGAGCTGTTTTTT